This T cell receptor beta chain was recorded in a study of shared clonotypes between healthy human individuals. It was about 180 ng DNA, about 30,000 T cell genomes, that sorted-subset replicate PCRs used. Produced via immunoSEQ multiplex PCR; TCRdb's table is partial and in-frame only. Of over a million clones listed, around 97% were seen once; the top ten hold approximately 1.2%. The study, taken as a whole, reports: Some naive CD4 clonotypes, roughly 5%, turned up in common across a few donors.

The count of this clone is one. Its antigen is not identified. Looked up from germline, CDR1 is SGHNT and CDR2 is YYREEE (reference sequence). The V gene lost 4 bases and the J gene lost 5 bases, with 12 bases spanning the gap. The CDR3 is made up of 13 amino acids. The sample taken for sequencing was naive CD4+ T cells sorted from blood. Subset meaning: CD45RA+ positively selected. This chain joins TRBV5-4 and TRBJ2-5; D gene ambiguous. This clonotype originated in a man in his thirties or forties in good health. For the CDR3, the DNA is TGTGCCAGCAGCGTGTCAGCCACGGAGACCCAGTACTTC. It is translated as CASSVSATETQYF.